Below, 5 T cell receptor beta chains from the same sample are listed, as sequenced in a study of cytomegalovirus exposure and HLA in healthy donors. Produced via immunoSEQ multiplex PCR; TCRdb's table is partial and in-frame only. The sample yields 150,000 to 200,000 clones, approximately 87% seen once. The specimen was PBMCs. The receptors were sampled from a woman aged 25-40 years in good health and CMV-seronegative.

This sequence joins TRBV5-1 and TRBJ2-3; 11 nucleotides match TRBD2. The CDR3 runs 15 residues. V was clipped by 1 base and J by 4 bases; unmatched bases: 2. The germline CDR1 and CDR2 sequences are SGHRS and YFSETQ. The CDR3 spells CASSLPSGGSDTQYF. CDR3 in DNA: TGCGCCAGCAGCTTGCCTAGCGGGGGGTCAGATACGCAGTATTTT.

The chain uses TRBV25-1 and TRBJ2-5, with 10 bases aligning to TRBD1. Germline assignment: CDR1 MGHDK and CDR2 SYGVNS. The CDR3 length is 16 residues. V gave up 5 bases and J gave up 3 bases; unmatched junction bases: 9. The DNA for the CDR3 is TGTGCCAGCAGTTCCTCGGACAGGGGGTGGAAAGAGACCCAGTACTTC. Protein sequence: CASSSSDRGWKETQYF.

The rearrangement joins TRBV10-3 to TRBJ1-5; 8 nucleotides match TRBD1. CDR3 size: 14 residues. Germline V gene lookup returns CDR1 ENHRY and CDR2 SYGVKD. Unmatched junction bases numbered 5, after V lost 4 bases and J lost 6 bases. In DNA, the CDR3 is TGTGCCATCAGTGCGGACAGGGCTGGTCAGCCCCAGCATTTT. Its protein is CAISADRAGQPQHF.

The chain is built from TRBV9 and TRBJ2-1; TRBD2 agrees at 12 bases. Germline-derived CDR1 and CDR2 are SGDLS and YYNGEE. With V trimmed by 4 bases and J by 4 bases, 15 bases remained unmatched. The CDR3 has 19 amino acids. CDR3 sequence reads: CASSSSTGTLAGGYNEQFF. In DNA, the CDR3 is TGTGCCAGCAGCTCCTCCACAGGGACCCTAGCGGGGGGGTACAATGAGCAGTTCTTC.

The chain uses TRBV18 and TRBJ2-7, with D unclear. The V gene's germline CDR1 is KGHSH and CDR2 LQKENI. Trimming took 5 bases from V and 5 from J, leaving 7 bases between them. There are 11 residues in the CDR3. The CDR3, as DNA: TGTGCCAGCTCAAGTAAAGACGAGCAGTACTTC. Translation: CASSSKDEQYF.